This T cell receptor (beta chain) was sequenced in a study of T cells after yellow fever vaccination. Study-level findings and limits: Repertoires obtained by FACS sorting could include abundant clonotypes that entered as contaminants from the bulk population.

This clonotype appeared a few times. Its specificity is not known. The CDR3 loop spans 18 amino acids. CDR1 is LGHNA, CDR2 YNFKEQ, per germline. Trimming took 4 bases from V and 2 from J, leaving 18 bases between them. MiXCR was run by TCRdb on the 5' RACE reads, yielding one entry per CDR3 protein. The sample carries approximately 300,000 distinct CDR3 sequences, roughly 6.8% recorded once. The chain couples TRBV4-2 to TRBJ2-6; a weak D match, TRBD2 (5 bases). The clonotype comes from a man aged 18 to 29 who received the YFV17D yellow fever vaccine. Specimen: PBMCs, collected roughly 47 days after the first yellow fever vaccination. Here the CDR3 reads CASSPHTRGITGANVLTF. CDR3 nucleotide sequence: TGTGCCAGCAGCCCGCATACCCGGGGAATTACTGGGGCCAACGTCCTGACTTTC.